The present T cell receptor beta chain was sequenced within a study of T cells after yellow fever vaccination. TCRdb reanalysed the 5' RACE reads using MiXCR and keeps one entry per CDR3 protein. The sample gives almost 600,000 distinct CDR3 sequences, roughly 12% of which show up once; roughly 13% is in the top ten. With V trimmed by 5 bases and J by 0 bases, 4 bases remained unmatched. Germline V CDR1 and CDR2: SQVTM, ANQGSEA. This CDR3 has 13 amino acids. This chain connects TRBV29-1 to TRBJ2-7; 7 nucleotides match TRBD1. The material sequenced was PBMCs, taken on the day of the yellow fever booster vaccination. The sequence came from a man aged 30 to 45 who received the YFV17D yellow fever vaccine. CDR3 sequence reads: CSVSGTVSYEQYF. The CDR3 DNA follows: TGCAGCGTTTCCGGGACAGTCTCCTACGAGCAGTACTTC.